This TCR beta chain was documented in a study of early T cells in non-severe SARS-CoV-2 infection. Study overall: From unsorted whole blood, bulk RNA was sequenced, and the chains remained unpaired.

Separate cDNA molecules each had unique molecular identifiers attached to them. From the 5' RACE reads, TCRdb called clonotypes with MiXCR, one entry per CDR3 protein. The repertoire consists of 100,000 to 150,000 distinct CDR3 sequences, with 14% to 15% occurring once and the leading ten covering 21%. Study observations and caveats: Anti-spike CD8 responses were favored in VDJdb matching, and private and CD4 specificities were missed.

As to this clonotype: Antigen specificity is unknown.

CDR3 size: 15 residues. Trimming shortened V by 4 bases and J by 0 bases, and 10 bases separated the two germline ends. Per germline, CDR1 SGHVS and CDR2 FNYEAQ. This TCR derives from an adult who was a healthcare worker with PCR-confirmed SARS-CoV-2 infection or an uninfected control (not recorded which). The J gene is TRBJ2-1, the V gene TRBV7-6; D perhaps matches TRBD2 (6 bases). Sequencing was carried out using whole blood. CDR3 in amino acids: CASSWRGSSYNEQFF. The CDR3 coding sequence is TGTGCCAGCAGCTGGCGGGGTAGCTCCTACAATGAGCAGTTCTTC.